The rows below give T cell receptor beta chains drawn from one sample of a study of T cell repertoires in cytomegalovirus infection. No cognate antigen is known for these TCRs. TCRdb passed the reads through MiXCR, listing each CDR3 protein once. The sample yields about 480,000 distinct CDR3 sequences, 30% to 40% seen once. The sequencing here drew on cultured PBMCs, taken from culture after CMV antigen stimulation. The receptors originated from a human donor in good health (CMV status not recorded). Some clones in this sample may be carry-over from other donors' samples. CDR3s include the opening cysteine and the closing phenylalanine or tryptophan. The D gene is left open where the match is weak. Expanded clones get a size class; other rows say once, few or many, or leave the size out.

clone_size	d_call	v_call	j_call	cdr3_nt	cdr3_aa
few	.	TRBV11-2	TRBJ1-1	TGTGCCAGCAGCCCTCAACGGGGTCCGAGCACTGAAGCTTTCTTT	CASSPQRGPSTEAFF
many	TRBD1	TRBV7-2	TRBJ1-2	TGTGCCAGCAGCTTCCCCCGGGACAGGGGGCAGGATGCGAACTATGGCTACACCTTC	CASSFPRDRGQDANYGYTF
few	.	TRBV11-3	TRBJ2-3	TGTGCCAGCAGCTTCAATGAGTACGTCAGGGGCACAGATACGCAGTATTTT	CASSFNEYVRGTDTQYF
few	.	TRBV5-4	TRBJ2-7	TGTGCCAGCAGCTCGGAGGACGAGCAGTACTTC	CASSSEDEQYF
many	.	TRBV7-2	TRBJ1-5	TGTGCCAGCAGCTTAGATACGAGTGAGCTCAATCAGCCCCAGCATTTT	CASSLDTSELNQPQHF
few	TRBD1	TRBV7-3	TRBJ2-1	TGTGCCAGCAGCCCAGGGACAGGGCCTGGATACAATGAGCAGTTCTTC	CASSPGTGPGYNEQFF
.	.	TRBV5-6	TRBJ1-4	TGTGCCAGCAGCTTGGGGGTCAGGGCATCCCCGAATGAAAAACTGTTTTTT	CASSLGVRASPNEKLFF
few	.	TRBV12-3/TRBV12-4	TRBJ1-3	TGTGCCAGCAGTTGGGGCTCTGGAAACACCATATATTTT	CASSWGSGNTIYF
.	.	TRBV5-4	TRBJ1-2	TGTGCCAGCACCAAGGGAGGGGACTATGGCTACACCTTC	CASTKGGDYGYTF
once	.	TRBV19	TRBJ1-1	TGTGCCAGTTCTTATGGATTCAGCACTGAAGCTTTCTTT	CASSYGFSTEAFF
.	.	TRBV5-3	TRBJ2-3	TGTGCCAGCAGGAGCCGCGAGTCTGGAGATACGCAGTATTTT	CASRSRESGDTQYF
once	.	TRBV20-1	TRBJ2-4	TGCAGTCCCCAAGACGGTAACAAAAACATTCAGTACTTC	CSPQDGNKNIQYF
few	TRBD2	TRBV6-1	TRBJ2-3	TGTGCCAGCAGCAAAGCCAGCGGGAGCCCCACATATACGCAGTATTTT	CASSKASGSPTYTQYF
.	.	TRBV5-3	TRBJ2-3	TGTGCCAGCAGCCCATTCGACCCGACAGATACGCAGTATTTT	CASSPFDPTDTQYF
.	TRBD2	TRBV11-3	TRBJ2-4	TGTGCCAGCAGCCCAGGGACTAGCCGTAACATTCAGTACTTC	CASSPGTSRNIQYF
.	TRBD1	TRBV15	TRBJ2-3	TGTGCCACCAGCATTGACCGGGACAGGCCCACAGATACGCAGTATTTT	CATSIDRDRPTDTQYF
.	TRBD1	TRBV5-4	TRBJ1-6	TGTGCCAGCAGCCTGGGACAGCGTGGTGATTCACCCCTCCACTTT	CASSLGQRGDSPLHF
few	.	TRBV6-5	TRBJ2-5	TGTGCCAGCGGTGGGAGTAAGACCCAGTACTTC	CASGGSKTQYF
few	.	TRBV12-3/TRBV12-4	TRBJ1-5	TGTGCCAGCAGGGTAGGGGCAGATCAGCCCCAGCATTTT	CASRVGADQPQHF
.	.	TRBV6-1	TRBJ2-3	TGTGCCAGCAGCTGGACACCCACAGATACGCAGTATTTT	CASSWTPTDTQYF
few	TRBD1	TRBV28	TRBJ2-5	TGTGCCAGCAGGTCGGGACAGCAAGAGACCCAGTACTTC	CASRSGQQETQYF
once	TRBD2	TRBV6-5	TRBJ2-7	TGTGCCAGCAGTTACTCAATGGGGGCGGGAGGTCTCGAGCAGTACTTC	CASSYSMGAGGLEQYF
few	.	TRBV6-5	TRBJ2-1	TGTGCCAGCAGTCCGTGGGACCACGATTACAATGAGCAGTTCTTC	CASSPWDHDYNEQFF
many	.	TRBV7-2	TRBJ2-2	TGTGCCAGCAGCTCAAGGCCCTATTCGTTCTCCGGGGAGCTGTTTTTT	CASSSRPYSFSGELFF
.	TRBD1	TRBV7-2	TRBJ2-3	TGTGCCAGCAGCGTCCGAGGGGACAGGGGACGAACTACTTCTAGCACAGATACGCAGTATTTT	CASSVRGDRGRTTSSTDTQYF
few	TRBD1	TRBV9	TRBJ2-7	TGTGCCAGCAGCGTAGGACAGGGATTACCCTACGAGCAGTACTTC	CASSVGQGLPYEQYF
many	TRBD1	TRBV5-4	TRBJ2-5	TGTGCCAGCCGGGACAGGGGGTTGGAGACCCAGTACTTC	CASRDRGLETQYF
many	.	TRBV7-2	TRBJ2-3	TGTGCCAGCAGCGGGGTCAGACTAGTCGCCTTTGGAGATACGCAGTATTTT	CASSGVRLVAFGDTQYF
.	TRBD1	TRBV7-9	TRBJ1-1	TGTGCCAGCAGCGGACCACCCTTCGACAGGGGTATGAACACTGAAGCTTTCTTT	CASSGPPFDRGMNTEAFF
.	.	TRBV7-6	TRBJ1-5	TGTGCCAGCAGCCCCTGGACCCGCGATCAGCCCCAGCATTTT	CASSPWTRDQPQHF
.	.	TRBV12-3/TRBV12-4	TRBJ2-1	TGTGCCAGCAGTTTATTCGGAGGACTATACAATGAGCAGTTCTTC	CASSLFGGLYNEQFF
.	.	TRBV6-2/TRBV6-3	TRBJ1-2	TGTGCCAGCAGTCGCCCCCTCTCAGGGAACGGCTACACCTTC	CASSRPLSGNGYTF
.	.	TRBV18	TRBJ1-1	TGTGCCAGCTCACTCAAGCAGGACACTGAAGCTTTCTTT	CASSLKQDTEAFF
once	.	TRBV20-1	TRBJ1-2	TGCAGTGCTAGTACGGCTCGCGGGGGCAACTATGGCTACACCTTC	CSASTARGGNYGYTF
.	.	TRBV20-1	TRBJ2-1	TGCAGTGCTAGAGTCTTTGGGGATGCGCGGGATGAGCAGTTCTTC	CSARVFGDARDEQFF
.	TRBD2	TRBV5-4	TRBJ2-3	TGTGCCAGCAGCTTGGGGGGCGCTAGCGGGCACACAGATACGCAGTATTTT	CASSLGGASGHTDTQYF
many	.	TRBV7-8	TRBJ2-1	TGTGCCAGCAGCTTCGCCAGGGACAATGAGCAGTTCTTC	CASSFARDNEQFF
.	.	TRBV4-1	TRBJ2-1	TGCGCCAGCAGCCAAATACCCTATGAGCAGTTCTTC	CASSQIPYEQFF
.	TRBD1	TRBV7-9	TRBJ1-4	TGTGCCAGCAGCTTATCGGACAGGGGGCGAGGAACTAATGAAAAACTGTTTTTT	CASSLSDRGRGTNEKLFF
.	.	TRBV10-3	TRBJ1-2	TGTGCCATCAGGGATCCTGACAGCTCCTATGGCTACACCTTC	CAIRDPDSSYGYTF
.	TRBD2	TRBV7-6	TRBJ2-2	TGTGCCAGCAGTAGAGGGGCTAGCGGGAGCAGGGAGCTGTTTTTT	CASSRGASGSRELFF
.	.	TRBV7-2	TRBJ1-2	TGTGCCAGCAGCTTAGTAGCGGGGGTCTATGGCTACACCTTC	CASSLVAGVYGYTF
.	.	TRBV12-3/TRBV12-4	TRBJ1-5	TGTGCCAGCAGTTTATCGGGGATCGGGCAGCCCCAGCATTTT	CASSLSGIGQPQHF
.	.	TRBV18	TRBJ2-2	TGTGCCAGCTCATCTCGGGCAGGCGACACCGGGGAGCTGTTTTTT	CASSSRAGDTGELFF
few	.	TRBV20-1	TRBJ1-5	TGCAGTGCTAGAGATGTCAGGTCGCATCAGCCCCAGCATTTT	CSARDVRSHQPQHF
.	TRBD1	TRBV5-1	TRBJ2-5	TGCGCCAGCAGCCTTGGGACAGGGGCCAGCCAAGAGACCCAGTACTTC	CASSLGTGASQETQYF
.	.	TRBV7-2	TRBJ2-1	TGTGCCAGCAGCTTAGTTGGAGGGGGCGCAGGGGCTCGAGAGCAGTTCTTC	CASSLVGGGAGAREQFF
many	.	TRBV7-6	TRBJ2-2	TGTGCCAGCAGCTTTTCAGGCGGCTCCACCGGGGAGCTGTTTTTT	CASSFSGGSTGELFF
many	TRBD2	TRBV7-2	TRBJ2-7	TGTGCCAGCAGCTTCCCGGGACTAGCTCCCCACGAGCAGTACTTC	CASSFPGLAPHEQYF
few	TRBD2	TRBV27	TRBJ2-7	TGTGCCAGCAGTTCCCTTATTAGCGGGAGAGGGCTATTTCGATACTACGAGCAGTACTTC	CASSSLISGRGLFRYYEQYF
.	.	TRBV4-3	TRBJ1-1	TGCGCCAGCAGCCAAGGGGTCTTGGGTACTGAAGCTTTCTTT	CASSQGVLGTEAFF